The clone carrying this T cell receptor (beta chain) was counted between two and nine times. Its specificity is unknown. V lost 11 bases, J lost 1 base, and 20 bases lay in between. The CDR3 runs to 15 residues. The germline V gene encodes CDR1 SEHNR and CDR2 FQNEAQ (reference sequence). This entry is derived from a study of shared clonotypes between healthy human individuals. Some clones are missing from TCRdb's copy, which holds only in-frame ones; the method was immunoSEQ multiplex PCR. The top ten clones hold 0.89% of a sample with 1 million to 1.2 million clones, about 72% of them seen once. Study-level points and caveats: Donor scarcity curtailed the genetic and exposure-history diversity represented herein.

Sample: memory CD4+ T cells from PBMCs. Indicated subset: CD45RA-negative fraction. This receptor was identified in a man between 18 and 35 years old in good health. Some clones in this sample may be carry-over from other donors' samples. The chain carries TRBV7-9 and TRBJ1-1; perhaps TRBD1 as D (6 bases). For the CDR3, the DNA is TGTGCCGGGGTTGGGCAGGGGCTCCCGAACACTGAAGCTTTCTTT. This codes for CAGVGQGLPNTEAFF.